Below are 14 T cell receptor beta chains sequenced from a single sample in a study of human T cells and chemical hapten exposure. TCRdb redid the calling of the RACE reads with MiXCR, one entry per CDR3 protein. Of about 82,000 distinct CDR3 sequences listed, over 7% are singletons. Stated time point: healthy volunteer bleed at 6 weeks. Unfractionated whole blood served as the source for total RNA extraction. Sequencing used whole blood. The source is a male donor in good health. Some clones in this sample may be carry-over from other donors' samples.

This clonotype occurred a few times. The CDR3 region has the DNA TGCGCCAGCAGCTTGGTGGGGACTAGCAATGAGCAGTTCTTC. Encoded protein: CASSLVGTSNEQFF. The chain is built from TRBV5-1 and TRBJ2-1; 8 nucleotides line up with TRBD2. Trimming removed 0 bases from V and 6 bases from J; junction bases left unmatched: 2. The germline V gene encodes CDR1 SGHRS and CDR2 YFSETQ. The CDR3 runs 14 residues.

Ten or more counts support this clonotype. This chain links TRBV12-3 or TRBV12-4 with TRBJ2-3; D gene unclear. V gave up 1 base and J gave up 3 bases, with 8 bases separating them. The CDR3 sequence is 14 residues long. The CDR3 DNA reads as TGTGCCAGCAGTTTAGGGGGTTTGACAGATACGCAGTATTTT. Residues: CASSLGGLTDTQYF.

The chain carries TRBV5-1 and TRBJ2-1; 9 bases align to TRBD1. The CDR3 is made up of 13 amino acids. V was pared by 4 bases and J by 15 bases, with 11 bases of the junction left unmatched. Germline V gene lookup returns CDR1 SGHRS and CDR2 YFSETQ. The CDR3 reads CASSTGTGQGLFF. CDR3 in DNA: TGCGCCAGCAGCACCGGGACGGGACAGGGTCTGTTCTTC.

This clonotype has a count of ten or more. The chain employs TRBV6-4 and TRBJ2-3; 12 bases agree with TRBD1. Germline V gene sequence: CDR1 MRHNA, CDR2 SNTAGT. This CDR3 contains 16 residues. The trim removed 3 bases at V and 4 bases at J, leaving 5 bases unmatched. This CDR3 reads CASSESGTGGADTQYF. The CDR3 DNA is TGTGCCAGCAGTGAATCCGGGACAGGGGGCGCAGATACGCAGTATTTT.

This chain links TRBV4-2 with TRBJ1-4; D perhaps matches TRBD1 (6 bases). Trimming pared 4 bases from V and 5 bases from J, leaving 8 bases between. There are 13 residues in the CDR3. CDR1 is LGHNA, CDR2 YNFKEQ, per germline. In nucleotides, the CDR3 is TGTGCCAGCAGCCCAACAGGGAATGAAAAACTGTTTTTT. It yields the protein CASSPTGNEKLFF.

This clonotype was counted ten times or more. The genes are TRBV20-1 and TRBJ2-7; D may be TRBD2 (6 bases). The CDR3 is 17 residues long. CDR1 is DFQATT and CDR2 is SNEGSKA in the germline V gene (reference sequence). The V end was cut by 1 base, the J end by 4 bases, with 23 bases between. This CDR3 reads CSARGRSGDPPSYEQYF. DNA for the CDR3: TGCAGTGCTAGAGGGAGATCGGGGGACCCGCCGTCTTACGAGCAGTACTTC.

The chain employs TRBV7-2 and TRBJ2-7; 7 nucleotides match TRBD1. The ends lost 3 bases at V and 4 bases at J; junction bases unmatched: 9. The CDR3 is 15 residues long. Germline CDR1 and CDR2: SGHTA and FQGNSA. CDR3 nucleotide sequence: TGTGCCAGCAGCTTTGGAGACAGGGAAGGTTACGAGCAGTACTTC. This sequence encodes CASSFGDREGYEQYF.

This clonotype was seen many times. V is TRBV12-3 or TRBV12-4 and J is TRBJ2-5; TRBD2 matches at 11 bases. This CDR3 has 17 residues. Germline trimming cut 6 bases from V and 5 bases from J; bases unmatched to any gene: 14. The CDR3 loop is CASSPRGGLAGRETQYF. The DNA of the CDR3 is TGTGCCAGCAGCCCGCGCGGCGGACTAGCGGGTCGGGAGACCCAGTACTTC.

This clonotype was seen repeatedly, ten times or more. The chain has TRBV20-1 and TRBJ1-5; perhaps TRBD1 as D (5 bases). The CDR3 contains 18 residues. V lost 3 bases and J lost 2, with 23 bases in between. Germline V gene data show CDR1 as DFQATT and CDR2 as SNEGSKA (reference sequence). CDR3 bases: TGCAGTGCTAGGTCGACGAGGACACCTGGGACGGGCAATCAGCCCCAGCATTTT. The encoded protein is CSARSTRTPGTGNQPQHF.

The chain uses TRBV11-2 and TRBJ1-1; 7 bases are shared with TRBD1. Germline V gene lookup returns CDR1 SGHAT and CDR2 FQNNGV. The CDR3 loop spans 14 amino acids. Germline trimming cut 5 bases from V and 10 bases from J; bases unmatched to any gene: 13. CDR3 in DNA: TGTGCCAGCAGCGTTTACAGGGGTTCCGGCCCAGCTTTCTTT. Translated, it gives CASSVYRGSGPAFF.

The chain combines TRBV12-3 or TRBV12-4 with TRBJ2-5, with 7 bases aligning to TRBD1. This CDR3 contains 15 residues. Losses at the gene ends were 3 bases for V and 4 bases for J; bases not matched to a gene: 8. The CDR3 spells CASSFGQVFGETQYF. CDR3 DNA: TGTGCCAGCAGTTTCGGACAGGTTTTCGGAGAGACCCAGTACTTC.

This clonotype was detected ten times or more. The chain couples TRBV12-3 or TRBV12-4 to TRBJ2-4; D unresolved. This CDR3 contains 13 residues. Trimming left V 2 bases short and J 8 bases short, with 10 bases between. CDR3: CASSLSPSHIQYF. The CDR3 DNA follows: TGTGCCAGCAGTTTAAGCCCCTCACACATTCAGTACTTC.

This clonotype was observed a handful of times. The chain couples TRBV18 to TRBJ1-1; D is perhaps TRBD1 (6 bases). Trimming took off 5 bases at V and 8 bases at J, with 15 bases between the two ends. From germline, CDR1 is KGHSH and CDR2 LQKENI. CDR3 length: 13 amino acids. This CDR3 is CASSENRAEEAFF. DNA for the CDR3: TGTGCCAGCTCAGAAAACAGGGCAGAAGAAGCTTTCTTT.

The sample holds a few counts of this clonotype. The J gene is TRBJ1-4, the V gene TRBV2; D call uncertain. This CDR3 spans 14 amino acids. Germline CDR1 SNHLY, CDR2 FYNNEI. V lost 7 bases and J lost 0, with 9 bases in between. The DNA of the CDR3 is TGTGCCAGCACCCAATCAACAACTAATGAAAAACTGTTTTTT. Amino acid sequence: CASTQSTTNEKLFF.